A single sample is the source of the 7 T cell receptor beta chains below, sequenced in a study of shared clonotypes between healthy human individuals. CD45RO-negative CD8 cells positively selected for CCR7 made up the naive population, which excluded terminally differentiated effector memory CD45RA+ cells. Sequencing used immunoSEQ multiplex PCR; TCRdb keeps in-frame clones, though not all of them. Of roughly 2,000,000 clones listed, around 93% were seen once; the top ten hold around 1.7%. The sequencing sample was made of naive CD8+ T cells from PBMCs. The origin of the receptors is a young man in good health. Some clones in this sample may be carry-over from other donors' samples.

The rearrangement uses TRBV11-3 and TRBJ2-2; no definite D call. The CDR3 runs 13 residues. Per germline, CDR1 SGHNT and CDR2 YENEEA. Trimming removed 1 base at V and 4 bases at J, with 4 bases between. Written as DNA, the CDR3 is TGTGCCAGCAGCTTAGTGTTCACCGGGGAGCTGTTTTTT. It yields the protein CASSLVFTGELFF.

This chain joins TRBV7-9 and TRBJ1-4; TRBD1 agrees at 9 bases. The length of the CDR3 is 17 residues. Trimming took 3 bases from V and 5 from J; bases not matched to a gene: 10. Germline V gives CDR1 SEHNR, CDR2 FQNEAQ (reference sequence). The CDR3 nucleotides read TGTGCCAGCAGCTTCAGAGGGGTGGGACAGGGCAATGAAAAACTGTTTTTT. Translation: CASSFRGVGQGNEKLFF.

The rearrangement links TRBV5-1 to TRBJ2-7, with 7 nucleotides matching TRBD1. The germline CDR1 and CDR2 sequences are SGHRS and YFSETQ. The CDR3 runs to 15 residues. Germline trimming cut 0 bases from V and 2 bases from J; bases unmatched to any gene: 5. The CDR3 bases are TGCGCCAGCAGCTTGGGATGGGACAGAACCTACGAGCAGTACTTC. It codes for CASSLGWDRTYEQYF.

The V gene is TRBV7-9, the J gene TRBJ2-1; 8 positions agree with TRBD2. V lost 5 bases and J lost 0; bases outside the gene matches: 3. Germline CDR1 is SEHNR and CDR2 is FQNEAQ (reference sequence). This CDR3 has 15 residues. This CDR3 is CASSHTSGSYNEQFF. In DNA, the CDR3 is TGTGCCAGCAGCCATACTAGCGGCTCCTACAATGAGCAGTTCTTC. Full variable domain (remainder filled in from reference TRBV7-9 and TRBJ2-1): DTGVSQNPRHKITKRGQNVTFRCDPISEHNRLYWYRQTLGQGPEFLTYFQNEAQLEKSRLLSDRFSAERPKGSFSTLEIQRTEQGDSAMYLCASSHTSGSYNEQFFGPGTRLTVL.

The gene calls are TRBV7-6 and TRBJ2-3, with D perhaps assigned TRBD1 or TRBD2 (6 bases each). CDR1 and CDR2 from the germline V gene are SGHVS and FNYEAQ. CDR3 size: 14 residues. Between the trimmed V and J ends, which lost 3 bases and 8 bases, there was a span of 15 bases. CDR3 nucleotides: TGTGCCAGCAGCTTGGGGGGCGTCGGGGGTACGCAGTATTTT. It specifies CASSLGGVGGTQYF.

This chain connects TRBV15 to TRBJ2-4; D possibly corresponds to TRBD2 (5 bases). The CDR3 loop spans 13 amino acids. The V and J ends lost 1 base and 8 bases respectively, with 9 bases between them. CDR1 and CDR2 (germline): LNHNV, YYDKDF (reference sequence). Here the CDR3 DNA reads TGTGCCACCAGCAGAGCTAGCCTTCACATTCAGTACTTC. Protein sequence: CATSRASLHIQYF. Together with reference TRBV15 and TRBJ2-4, the CDR3 gives the full variable domain: DAMVIQNPRYQVTQFGKPVTLSCSQTLNHNVMYWYQQKSSQAPKLLFHYYDKDFNNEADTPDNFQSRRPNTSFCFLDIRSPGLGDTAMYLCATSRASLHIQYFGAGTRLSVL.

The rearrangement uses TRBV27 and TRBJ1-5, with no clear D. Germline loops: CDR1 MNHEY, CDR2 SMNVEV (reference sequence). This CDR3 spans 17 amino acids. Trimming removed 4 bases from V and 0 bases from J, with 16 bases in between. The CDR3: CASSSLHFSNSNQPQHF. CDR3 bases: TGTGCCAGCAGTTCATTGCATTTCAGTAATAGCAATCAGCCCCAGCATTTT.